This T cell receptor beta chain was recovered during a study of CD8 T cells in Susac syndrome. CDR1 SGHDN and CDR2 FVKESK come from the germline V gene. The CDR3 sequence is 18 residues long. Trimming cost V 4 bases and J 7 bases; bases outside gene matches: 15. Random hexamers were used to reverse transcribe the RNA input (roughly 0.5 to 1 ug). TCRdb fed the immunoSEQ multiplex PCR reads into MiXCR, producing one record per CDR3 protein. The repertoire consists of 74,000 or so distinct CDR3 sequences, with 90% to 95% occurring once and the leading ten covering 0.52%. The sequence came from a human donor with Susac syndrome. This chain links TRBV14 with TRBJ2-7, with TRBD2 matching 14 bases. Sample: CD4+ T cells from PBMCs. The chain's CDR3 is CASSPLTGTSGSLGEQYF. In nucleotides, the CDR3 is TGTGCCAGCAGCCCCCTCACCGGGACTAGCGGGAGCTTGGGTGAGCAGTACTTC.